The sequence of this T cell receptor beta chain was determined in a study of shared clonotypes between healthy human individuals. Study at large: CD4 naive and CD4 memory each took three plates per donor, while CD8 naive took two and CD8 memory one. Study outcomes and limitations: Sequencing depth was a factor that was expected to affect clonotype sharing among donors. Non-shared clonotypes had lower generation probabilities than clonotypes shared by all four sorted-subset donors.

Deletions cut 2 bases from V and 1 base from J, with 11 bases between. CDR3 size: 14 residues. The germline gives CDR1 GTSNPN, CDR2 SVGIG (reference sequence). This table comes from immunoSEQ multiplex PCR, and its TCRdb copy is limited to in-frame clones, with some not included. This table holds about 1 million clones, about 70% found once. A remark on this clone: Its antigen remains unknown.

Participating donors were healthy, HIV-negative adults free of recent acute infections or vaccinations. Material for sequencing was memory CD4+ T cells sorted from blood. Subset specified: CD45RA-negative fraction. This receptor was taken from a man aged 18-30 years in good health. V and J are TRBV30 and TRBJ1-2; perhaps TRBD1 as D (5 bases). The CDR3 sequence is CAWSPDRFNYGYTF. CDR3 DNA: TGTGCCTGGAGTCCCGACAGATTTAACTATGGCTACACCTTC.